The rows below give T cell receptor beta chains drawn from one sample of a study of cytomegalovirus exposure and HLA in healthy donors. Produced via immunoSEQ multiplex PCR; TCRdb's table is partial and in-frame only. The data hold over 150,000 clones, with 70% to 90% observed a single time. The sample comprised PBMCs. The receptors come from a woman under 40 in good health and CMV-seronegative. The CDR3 runs from the conserved cysteine through the conserved F or W. A D gene is named only where the DNA matches it firmly. Expanded clones are given a class, and other clones once, few, many or no size at all.

V	D	size	J	CDR3	DNA
TRBV25-1	NA	NA	TRBJ2-1	CASSELRARDEQFF	TGTGCCAGCAGTGAACTCCGGGCCAGGGATGAGCAGTTCTTC
TRBV10-1	TRBD1	NA	TRBJ2-3	CASRRTTGFPTDTQYF	TGCGCCAGCAGGCGAACGACAGGGTTTCCCACAGATACGCAGTATTTT
TRBV27	NA	NA	TRBJ2-5	CASSLTGLTGDLQETQYF	TGTGCCAGCAGTTTAACCGGCCTAACAGGGGACTTACAAGAGACCCAGTACTTC
TRBV7-6	NA	NA	TRBJ2-1	CASSLELGLEEQFF	TGTGCCAGCAGCTTAGAGTTGGGACTGGAGGAGCAGTTCTTC
TRBV7-3	NA	NA	TRBJ1-2	CASSPPGNYGYTF	TGTGCCAGCAGCCCCCCGGGGAACTATGGCTACACCTTC
TRBV5-6	NA	once	TRBJ2-7	CASRTNVAGVVYEQYF	TGTGCCAGCCGTACGAACGTGGCAGGGGTAGTCTACGAGCAGTACTTC
TRBV7-9	NA	NA	TRBJ2-1	CASSLAWGMEFF	TGTGCCAGCAGCTTAGCTTGGGGGATGGAGTTCTTC
TRBV19	TRBD1	NA	TRBJ1-2	CASSLGQGANGYTF	TGTGCCAGTAGTCTCGGACAGGGGGCAAATGGCTACACCTTC
TRBV5-1	NA	once	TRBJ2-6	CASSFQTGTFPGANVLTF	TGCGCCAGCAGCTTCCAAACGGGTACCTTTCCTGGGGCCAACGTCCTGACTTTC
TRBV13	TRBD2	NA	TRBJ2-5	CASSLGAGLAGERETQYF	TGTGCCAGCAGCCTCGGGGCGGGACTAGCGGGAGAGCGGGAGACCCAGTACTTC
TRBV2	NA	once	TRBJ2-1	CASSEKGGLPYNEQFF	TGTGCCAGCAGTGAAAAGGGGGGCTTACCCTACAATGAGCAGTTCTTC
TRBV27	TRBD1	NA	TRBJ2-7	CASTGTGFYEQYF	TGTGCCAGCACCGGGACAGGGTTCTACGAGCAGTACTTC
TRBV5-4	TRBD1	NA	TRBJ1-2	CASSWKGQWSYGYTF	TGTGCCAGCAGCTGGAAGGGACAGTGGAGCTATGGCTACACCTTC
TRBV5-4	NA	NA	TRBJ2-7	CASSQGPTGYEQYF	TGTGCCAGCAGCCAGGGACCAACGGGCTACGAGCAGTACTTC
TRBV11-2	TRBD1	NA	TRBJ2-1	CASSPTDRGKNNEQFF	TGTGCCAGCAGCCCAACAGACAGGGGTAAAAACAATGAGCAGTTCTTC
TRBV28	TRBD2	NA	TRBJ2-3	CASSSIAGGPYTQYF	TGTGCCAGCAGTAGTATAGCGGGAGGGCCATATACGCAGTATTTT
TRBV27	NA	NA	TRBJ2-3	CASSLSSRYLTDTQYF	TGTGCCAGCAGTTTAAGCTCGCGGTATCTCACAGATACGCAGTATTTT
TRBV4-3	NA	NA	TRBJ1-2	CASSQKVRSGNYGYTF	TGCGCCAGCAGCCAAAAGGTCCGGTCGGGGAACTATGGCTACACCTTC
TRBV4-3	NA	NA	TRBJ1-2	CASSQDPSGSYGYTF	TGCGCCAGCAGCCAAGATCCCTCAGGGAGCTATGGCTACACCTTC
TRBV4-1	NA	NA	TRBJ1-4	CASSQEGLYEKLFF	TGCGCCAGCAGCCAAGAGGGGCTTTACGAAAAACTGTTTTTT
TRBV9	NA	NA	TRBJ2-1	CASSVEGHSYNEQFF	TGTGCCAGCAGCGTAGAGGGACACTCCTACAATGAGCAGTTCTTC
TRBV6-4	NA	NA	TRBJ2-7	CASRLDRTCVHEQYF	TGTGCCAGCAGGTTGGACAGAACTTGCGTCCACGAGCAGTACTTC